This record looks at one T cell receptor (beta chain) sequence and its context. This entry is derived from a study of blood T cell repertoires in COVID-19. Whole-study context: Acute and convalescent COVID-19 samples came from the United States, Italy and Spain. PBMCs, B-cell-depleted T cells, or T cells were the source of the cDNA or gDNA that made up the material.

In the source study's methods: Amplification of reference gene primers was used by the study to estimate nucleated cell counts. Assay used: immunoSEQ multiplex PCR; TCRdb lists only in-frame clones, some missing. That table is the source of V, J and clone size, and D and trimming were worked out from the DNA. The sample lists about 64,000 clones, around 83% occurring once. The V gene lost 8 bases and the J gene lost 9 bases, with 14 bases spanning the gap. This CDR3 contains 13 residues. CDR1 and CDR2 (germline): MNHEY, SMNVEV (reference sequence). Sequenced input: peripheral blood. This TCR was recovered from a human donor in a cohort sampled during active COVID-19. The chain combines TRBV27 with TRBJ1-6, with TRBD1 as a possible D gene (6 bases). CDR3 residues: CASGVGGPSPLHF. CDR3 bases: TGTGCCAGCGGAGTCGGGGGGCCTTCACCCCTCCACTTT.